A selection of T cell receptor beta chains follows, all from one sample in a study of cytomegalovirus exposure and HLA in healthy donors. Assay: immunoSEQ multiplex PCR; the TCRdb copy retains only in-frame clones and omits some. There are 90,000 to 130,000 clones in the sample; roughly 69% occur only once, and roughly 2.4% lies in the top ten. Source material: PBMCs. All receptors derive from a woman in her twenties or thirties in good health and CMV-seronegative. Both conserved end residues are part of each CDR3. D genes are given only for firm matches. Clone size is shown for a subset of rows, as once, few, many or a class of expanded clone.

. | TRBJ1-2 | TRBD1 | TRBV5-1 | TGCGCCAGCAGCTTGGCCTCGGGGGGGACAGCTTATGGCTACACCTTC | CASSLASGGTAYGYTF
. | TRBJ1-5 | TRBD1 | TRBV5-8 | TGTGCCAGCAGCTCCATAGGGACAGGGGGCGATGGGCGCAATCAGCCCCAGCATTTT | CASSSIGTGGDGRNQPQHF
few | TRBJ2-2 | . | TRBV19 | TGTGCCAGTACCACTTCTGGAGGGTGGGTCACCGGGGAGCTGTTTTTT | CASTTSGGWVTGELFF
. | TRBJ2-1 | TRBD2 | TRBV9 | TGTGCCAGCAGCGTAGATCCAGCGGGATATGGGGGCAATGAGCAGTTCTTC | CASSVDPAGYGGNEQFF
few | TRBJ2-6 | TRBD1 | TRBV15 | TGTGCCACCAGCAGCGCCGGACAGGGGATCACCTCTGGGGCCAACGTCCTGACTTTC | CATSSAGQGITSGANVLTF
. | TRBJ1-1 | . | TRBV4-2 | TGTGCCAGCAGCCACGCGGGGCGCGGGGGATTAACTGAAGCTTTCTTT | CASSHAGRGGLTEAFF
few | TRBJ1-5 | . | TRBV30 | TGTGCCTGGAGTGGAGGTGGCAATCAGCCCCAGCATTTT | CAWSGGGNQPQHF
. | TRBJ1-1 | . | TRBV9 | TGTGCCAGCAGCGGAGGAAGGATAGGCACTGAAGCTTTCTTT | CASSGGRIGTEAFF
. | TRBJ2-7 | TRBD1 | TRBV6-6 | TGTGCCAGCGCCCCGACAGGGGGCTCGTACGAGCAGTACTTC | CASAPTGGSYEQYF
. | TRBJ2-2 | TRBD2 | TRBV5-4 | TGTGCCAGCAGCTTAAGGCCGGGACTAGCGGGAGGGACATCGGGAAGGGAGCTGTTTTTT | CASSLRPGLAGGTSGRELFF
. | TRBJ2-5 | TRBD2 | TRBV5-1 | TGCGCCAGCAGCTTCGGGCCTAGCGGAAACCAAGAGACCCAGTACTTC | CASSFGPSGNQETQYF
once | TRBJ2-1 | . | TRBV6-1 | TGTGCCAGCAGTGAAGTAACGGTCCCCAACAATGAGCAGTTCTTC | CASSEVTVPNNEQFF
. | TRBJ1-5 | . | TRBV27 | TGTGCCAGCAGTTTATATCCAGGGGTAGTCGATCAGCCCCAGCATTTT | CASSLYPGVVDQPQHF
. | TRBJ2-7 | . | TRBV6-5 | TGTGCCACGCGAGGGAGCGGCGACGAGCAGTACTTC | CATRGSGDEQYF
. | TRBJ2-7 | TRBD2 | TRBV7-2 | TGTGCCAGCAGCTCTCTAGCGGGCGCCTACGAGCAGTACTTC | CASSSLAGAYEQYF
few | TRBJ2-2 | TRBD1 | TRBV7-7 | TGTGCTAGCAGCTCTCCGGGACAGGGGGAAACCGGGGAGCTGTTTTTT | CASSSPGQGETGELFF
. | TRBJ2-4 | TRBD2 | TRBV4-1 | TGCGCCAGCAGCCAACCTGGGACTAGCGGAGCCAAAAACATTCAGTACTTC | CASSQPGTSGAKNIQYF
. | TRBJ1-2 | . | TRBV27 | TGTGCCAGCAGACGCGGGGGCTATGGCTACACCTTC | CASRRGGYGYTF
few | TRBJ2-7 | TRBD1 | TRBV29-1 | TGCAGCGTCCTCGGACAGGGGGCGGATTACGAGCAGTACTTC | CSVLGQGADYEQYF
. | TRBJ2-7 | TRBD2 | TRBV4-3 | TGCGCCAGCAGCCAAGGACTAGCGGGAGGCGGGGGCGAGCAGTACTTC | CASSQGLAGGGGEQYF
. | TRBJ1-2 | TRBD1 | TRBV6-6 | TGTGCCAGCAGTCGGGACAGCCTTAACTATGGCTACACCTTC | CASSRDSLNYGYTF
. | TRBJ2-5 | . | TRBV5-6 | TGTGCCAGCAGCTTGGACGGGAGACGGGAGACCCAGTACTTC | CASSLDGRRETQYF
. | TRBJ1-3 | . | TRBV9 | TGTGCCAGCAGCGCTCGAGGACAGGGAAACACCATATATTTT | CASSARGQGNTIYF
. | TRBJ1-1 | . | TRBV6-5 | TGTGCCAGCAGTTACTCGATACTGGTAAACACTGAAGCTTTCTTT | CASSYSILVNTEAFF
. | TRBJ1-1 | . | TRBV7-2 | TGTGCCAGCAGCTTAGGGAGTGTGAACACTGAAGCTTTCTTT | CASSLGSVNTEAFF
once | TRBJ2-7 | TRBD2 | TRBV5-1 | TGCGCCAGCAGCTCCAGGGCCGGAGCGGGAACCTACGAGCAGTACTTC | CASSSRAGAGTYEQYF
few | TRBJ2-7 | TRBD1 | TRBV28 | TGTGCCAGCAGCCCCAAGGCTGACAGGGGGGCCTACGAGCAGTACTTC | CASSPKADRGAYEQYF
. | TRBJ2-1 | TRBD2 | TRBV7-2 | TGTGCCAGCAGCTACGGGACTAGTTCCTACAATGAGCAGTTCTTC | CASSYGTSSYNEQFF
. | TRBJ1-3 | . | TRBV11-2 | TGTGCCAGCAGATCAACTCGTTTGGCGGAGGGAAACACCATATATTTT | CASRSTRLAEGNTIYF
. | TRBJ2-7 | TRBD2 | TRBV29-1 | TGCAGCGTGGTACTAGCGGGAAGCTCCTACGAGCAGTACTTC | CSVVLAGSSYEQYF